The clone carrying this TCR beta chain came up many times. Its antigen is unknown. The data stem from a study of T cell repertoires in cytomegalovirus infection. Study as a whole: A matching HLA type, together with CMV infection, was signaled by public TCR beta signatures. Study-level findings and limits: Summed frequency of public TCR beta families distinguished CMV carriers with the relevant HLA. Predominance within the ex vivo response was attributable to HLA-C-restricted CMV-specific TCR beta clonotypes.

V lost 7 bases, J lost 1 base, and 8 bases stayed unmatched. Per germline, CDR1 SNHLY and CDR2 FYNNEI. This CDR3 contains 16 residues. Each CDR3 protein is one row after TCRdb ran MiXCR on the reads. This sample has roughly 800,000 distinct CDR3 sequences, with about 29% found just once. This sequence was found in a human donor in good health (CMV status not recorded). Some clones in this sample may be carry-over from other donors' samples. This sequence joins TRBV2 and TRBJ2-2, with 8 bases fitting TRBD1. This material consisted of cultured CD8+ T cells from PBMCs, taken from culture after CMV antigen stimulation. The CDR3 here is CASTQGTGLNTGELFF. The CDR3 nucleotides are TGTGCCAGCACCCAGGGGACAGGCTTGAACACCGGGGAGCTGTTTTTT.